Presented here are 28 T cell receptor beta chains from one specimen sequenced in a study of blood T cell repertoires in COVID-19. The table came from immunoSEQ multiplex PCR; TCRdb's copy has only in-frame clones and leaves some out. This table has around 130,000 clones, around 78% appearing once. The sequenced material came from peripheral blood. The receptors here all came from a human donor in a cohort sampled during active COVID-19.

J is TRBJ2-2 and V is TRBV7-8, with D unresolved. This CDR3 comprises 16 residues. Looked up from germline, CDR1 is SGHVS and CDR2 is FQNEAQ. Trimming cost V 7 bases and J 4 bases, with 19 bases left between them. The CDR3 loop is CASTIRQTPGTGELFF. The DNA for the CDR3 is TGTGCCAGCACCATTAGGCAGACCCCGGGCACCGGGGAGCTGTTTTTT.

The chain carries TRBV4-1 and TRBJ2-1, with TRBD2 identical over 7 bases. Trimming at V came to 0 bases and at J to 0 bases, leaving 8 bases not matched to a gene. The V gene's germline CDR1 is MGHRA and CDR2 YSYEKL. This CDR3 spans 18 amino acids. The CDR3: CASSQDYSGGGSYNEQFF. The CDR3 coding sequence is TGCGCCAGCAGCCAAGATTATTCGGGCGGGGGCTCCTACAATGAGCAGTTCTTC.

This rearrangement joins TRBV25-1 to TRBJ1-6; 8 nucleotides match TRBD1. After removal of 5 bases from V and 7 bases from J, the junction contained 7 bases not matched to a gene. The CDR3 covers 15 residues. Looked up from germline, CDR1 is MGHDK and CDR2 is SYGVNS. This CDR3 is CASSPDRGLNSPLHF. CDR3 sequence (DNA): TGTGCCAGCAGTCCCGACAGGGGCTTAAATTCACCCCTCCACTTT.

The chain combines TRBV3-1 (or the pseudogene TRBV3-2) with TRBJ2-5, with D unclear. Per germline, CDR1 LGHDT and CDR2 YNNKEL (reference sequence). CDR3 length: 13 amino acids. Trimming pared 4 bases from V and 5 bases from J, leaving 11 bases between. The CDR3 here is CASSLSRQETQYF. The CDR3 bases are TGTGCCAGCAGCCTCTCTAGGCAGGAGACCCAGTACTTC.

The DNA of the CDR3 is TGCGCCAGCAGTGATCCCAGCGTAAACACCGGGGAGCTGTTTTTT. Translated, it gives CASSDPSVNTGELFF. This chain links TRBV10-1 with TRBJ2-2; D call uncertain. This CDR3 is 15 amino acids long. Trimming cost V 3 bases and J 2 bases, with 10 bases left between them. CDR1 WNHNN and CDR2 SYGVQD come from the germline V gene (reference sequence).

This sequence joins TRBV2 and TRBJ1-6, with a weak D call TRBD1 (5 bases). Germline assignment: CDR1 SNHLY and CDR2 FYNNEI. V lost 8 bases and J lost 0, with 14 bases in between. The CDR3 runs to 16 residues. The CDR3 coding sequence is TGTGCCAGCGGGGCAGGCGCGAACTCCTATAATTCACCCCTCCACTTT. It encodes CASGAGANSYNSPLHF.

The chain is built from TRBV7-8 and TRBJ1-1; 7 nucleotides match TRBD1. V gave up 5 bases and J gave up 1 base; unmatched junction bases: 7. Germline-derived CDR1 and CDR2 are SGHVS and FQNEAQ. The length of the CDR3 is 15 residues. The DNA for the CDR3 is TGTGCCAGCAGCCTACGACAGGGTGCGAACACTGAAGCTTTCTTT. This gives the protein CASSLRQGANTEAFF.

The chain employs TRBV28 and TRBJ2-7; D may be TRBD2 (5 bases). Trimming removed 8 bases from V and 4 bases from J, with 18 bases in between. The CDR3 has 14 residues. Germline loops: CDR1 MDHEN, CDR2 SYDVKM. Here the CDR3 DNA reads TGTGCCAGCCAGTCAACGGGGTCCGTTTACGAGCAGTACTTC. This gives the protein CASQSTGSVYEQYF.

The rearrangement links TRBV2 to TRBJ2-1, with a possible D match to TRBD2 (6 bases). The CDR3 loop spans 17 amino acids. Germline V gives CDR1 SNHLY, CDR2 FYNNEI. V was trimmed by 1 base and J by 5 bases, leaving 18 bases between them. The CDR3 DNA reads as TGTGCCAGCAGTGAAGGGCTTTGGGCGGGATCCGACAATGAGCAGTTCTTC. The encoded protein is CASSEGLWAGSDNEQFF.

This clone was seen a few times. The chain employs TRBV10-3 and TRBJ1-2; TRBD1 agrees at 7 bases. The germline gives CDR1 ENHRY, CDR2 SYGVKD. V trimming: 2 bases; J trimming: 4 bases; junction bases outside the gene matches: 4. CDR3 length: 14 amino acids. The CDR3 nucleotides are TGTGCCATCAGTGAGGTCGGGACAGCCTATGGCTACACCTTC. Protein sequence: CAISEVGTAYGYTF.

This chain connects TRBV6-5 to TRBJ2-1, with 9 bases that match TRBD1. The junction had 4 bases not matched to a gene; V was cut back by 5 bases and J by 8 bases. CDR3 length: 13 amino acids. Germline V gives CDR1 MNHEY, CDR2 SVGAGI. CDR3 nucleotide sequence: TGTGCCAGCAGTAGGGACAGGGACCATGAGCAGTTCTTC. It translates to CASSRDRDHEQFF.

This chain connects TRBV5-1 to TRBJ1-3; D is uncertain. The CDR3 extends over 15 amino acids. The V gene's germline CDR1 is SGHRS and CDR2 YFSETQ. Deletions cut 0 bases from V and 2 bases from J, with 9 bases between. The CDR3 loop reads CASSLAGIPGNTIYF. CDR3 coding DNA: TGCGCCAGCAGCTTGGCCGGGATCCCTGGAAACACCATATATTTT.

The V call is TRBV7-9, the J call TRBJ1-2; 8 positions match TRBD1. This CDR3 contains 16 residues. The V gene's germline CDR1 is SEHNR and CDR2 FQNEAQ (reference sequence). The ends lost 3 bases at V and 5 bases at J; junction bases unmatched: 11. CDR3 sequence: CASSFLDREKIYGYTF. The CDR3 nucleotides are TGTGCCAGCAGCTTCTTGGACAGGGAGAAAATATATGGCTACACCTTC.

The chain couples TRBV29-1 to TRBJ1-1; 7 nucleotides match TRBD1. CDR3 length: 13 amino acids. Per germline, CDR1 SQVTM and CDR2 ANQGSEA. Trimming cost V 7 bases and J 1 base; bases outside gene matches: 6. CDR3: CSARTGGNTEAFF. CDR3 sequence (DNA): TGCAGCGCCCGGACAGGCGGGAACACTGAAGCTTTCTTT.

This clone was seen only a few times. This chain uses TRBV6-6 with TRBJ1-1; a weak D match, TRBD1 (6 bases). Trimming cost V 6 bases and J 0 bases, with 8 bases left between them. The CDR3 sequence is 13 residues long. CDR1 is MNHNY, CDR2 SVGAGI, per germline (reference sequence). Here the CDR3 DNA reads TGTGCCAGCAGCAGGGGAATGAACACTGAAGCTTTCTTT. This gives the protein CASSRGMNTEAFF.

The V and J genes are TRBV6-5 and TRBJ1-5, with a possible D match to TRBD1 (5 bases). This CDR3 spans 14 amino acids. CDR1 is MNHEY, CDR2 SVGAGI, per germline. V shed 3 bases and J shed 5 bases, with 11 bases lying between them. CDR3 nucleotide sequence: TGTGCCAGCAGTTATTCCCAGGGATATCAGCCCCAGCATTTT. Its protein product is CASSYSQGYQPQHF.

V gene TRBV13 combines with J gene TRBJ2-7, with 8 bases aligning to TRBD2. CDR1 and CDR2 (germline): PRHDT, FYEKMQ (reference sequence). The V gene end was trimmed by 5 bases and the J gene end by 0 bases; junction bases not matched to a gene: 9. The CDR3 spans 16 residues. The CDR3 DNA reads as TGTGCCAGCAGCCGCTGGCGGGGGGAGATCTCCTACGAGCAGTACTTC. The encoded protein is CASSRWRGEISYEQYF.

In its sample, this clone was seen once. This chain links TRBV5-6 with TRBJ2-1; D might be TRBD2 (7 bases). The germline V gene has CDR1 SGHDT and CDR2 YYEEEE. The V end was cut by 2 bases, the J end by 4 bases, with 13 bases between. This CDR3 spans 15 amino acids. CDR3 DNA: TGTGCCAGCAGCTTCGGGGGGCCAGATTACAATGAGCAGTTCTTC. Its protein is CASSFGGPDYNEQFF.

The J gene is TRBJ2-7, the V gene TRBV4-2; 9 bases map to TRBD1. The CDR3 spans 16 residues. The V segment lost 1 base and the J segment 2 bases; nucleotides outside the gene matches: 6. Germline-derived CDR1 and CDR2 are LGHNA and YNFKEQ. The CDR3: CASSQAGTGHTYEQYF. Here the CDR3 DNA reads TGTGCCAGCAGCCAAGCGGGGACAGGGCATACCTACGAGCAGTACTTC.

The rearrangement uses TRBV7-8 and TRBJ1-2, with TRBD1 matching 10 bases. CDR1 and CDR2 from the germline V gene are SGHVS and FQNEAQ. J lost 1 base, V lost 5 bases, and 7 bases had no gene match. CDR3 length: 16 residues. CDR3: CASSPRTGGGNYGYTF. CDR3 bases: TGTGCCAGCAGCCCTCGGACAGGGGGAGGTAACTATGGCTACACCTTC.

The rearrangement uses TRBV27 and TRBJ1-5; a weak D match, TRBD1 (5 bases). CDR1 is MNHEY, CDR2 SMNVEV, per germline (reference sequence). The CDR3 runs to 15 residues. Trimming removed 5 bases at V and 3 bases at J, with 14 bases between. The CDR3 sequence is CASSPWTNSNQPQHF. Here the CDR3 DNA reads TGTGCCAGCAGTCCCTGGACAAATTCCAATCAGCCCCAGCATTTT.

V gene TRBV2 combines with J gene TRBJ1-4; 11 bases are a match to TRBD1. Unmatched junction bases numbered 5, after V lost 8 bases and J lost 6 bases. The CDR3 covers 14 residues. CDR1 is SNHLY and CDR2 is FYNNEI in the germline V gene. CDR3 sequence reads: CASQTDRGHEKLFF. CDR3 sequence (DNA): TGTGCCAGCCAAACGGACAGGGGGCATGAAAAACTGTTTTTT.

The CDR3 loop reads CASSEATYRGNQPQHF. The CDR3 nucleotides are TGTGCCAGCAGTGAAGCAACGTACAGGGGGAATCAGCCCCAGCATTTT. The chain recombines TRBV6-1 with TRBJ1-5, with 8 positions matching TRBD1. CDR1 is MNHNS, CDR2 SASEGT, per germline. The CDR3 has 16 residues. J lost 4 bases, V lost 0 bases, and 5 bases had no gene match.

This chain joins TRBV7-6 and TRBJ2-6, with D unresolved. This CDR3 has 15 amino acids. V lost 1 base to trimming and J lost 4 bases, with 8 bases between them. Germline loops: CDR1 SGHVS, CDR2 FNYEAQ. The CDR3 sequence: CASSLGPSGANVLTF. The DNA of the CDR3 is TGTGCCAGCAGCTTAGGGCCCTCCGGGGCCAACGTCCTGACTTTC.

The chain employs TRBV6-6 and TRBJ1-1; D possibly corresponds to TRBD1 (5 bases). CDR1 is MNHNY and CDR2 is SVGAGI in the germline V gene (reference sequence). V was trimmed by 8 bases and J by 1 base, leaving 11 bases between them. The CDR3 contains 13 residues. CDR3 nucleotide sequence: TGTGCCAGCTGTAGGGGAGGGAACACTGAAGCTTTCTTT. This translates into CASCRGGNTEAFF.

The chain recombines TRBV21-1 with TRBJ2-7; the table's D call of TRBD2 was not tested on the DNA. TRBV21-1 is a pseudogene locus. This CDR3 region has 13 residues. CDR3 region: CASSTGSTYEQYF. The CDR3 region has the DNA TGTGCCAGCAGCACCGGGTCCACCTACGAGCAGTACTTC.

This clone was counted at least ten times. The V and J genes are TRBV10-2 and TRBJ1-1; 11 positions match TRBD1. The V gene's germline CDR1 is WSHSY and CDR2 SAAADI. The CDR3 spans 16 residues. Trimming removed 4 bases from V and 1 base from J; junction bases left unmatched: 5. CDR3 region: CASSGGTGGKNTEAFF. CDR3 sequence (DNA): TGCGCCAGCAGTGGCGGGACAGGGGGGAAGAACACTGAAGCTTTCTTT.

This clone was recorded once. CDR3: CASSENPREQYF. The CDR3 bases are TGTGCCAGCAGTGAAAACCCGCGCGAGCAGTACTTC. This chain uses TRBV2 with TRBJ2-7; D uncertain. This CDR3 is built from 12 residues. CDR1 and CDR2 from the germline V gene are SNHLY and FYNNEI. Trimming took 2 bases from V and 6 from J, leaving 8 bases between them.